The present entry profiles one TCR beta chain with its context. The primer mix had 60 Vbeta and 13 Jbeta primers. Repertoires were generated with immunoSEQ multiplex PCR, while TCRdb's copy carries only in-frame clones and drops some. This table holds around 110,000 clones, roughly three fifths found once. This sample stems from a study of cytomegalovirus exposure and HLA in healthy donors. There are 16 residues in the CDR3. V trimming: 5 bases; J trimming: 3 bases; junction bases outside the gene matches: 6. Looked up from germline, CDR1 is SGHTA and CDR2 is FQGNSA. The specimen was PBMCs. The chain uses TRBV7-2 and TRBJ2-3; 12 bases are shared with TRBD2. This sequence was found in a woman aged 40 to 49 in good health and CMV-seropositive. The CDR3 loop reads CASSHPGTSGTDTQYF. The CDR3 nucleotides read TGTGCCAGCAGCCATCCCGGGACTAGCGGGACAGATACGCAGTATTTT. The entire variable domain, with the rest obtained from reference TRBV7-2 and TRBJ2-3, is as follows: GAGVSQSPSNKVTEKGKDVELRCDPISGHTALYWYRQSLGQGLEFLIYFQGNSAPDKSGLPSDRFSAERTGGSVSTLTIQRTQQEDSAVYLCASSHPGTSGTDTQYFGPGTRLTVL.